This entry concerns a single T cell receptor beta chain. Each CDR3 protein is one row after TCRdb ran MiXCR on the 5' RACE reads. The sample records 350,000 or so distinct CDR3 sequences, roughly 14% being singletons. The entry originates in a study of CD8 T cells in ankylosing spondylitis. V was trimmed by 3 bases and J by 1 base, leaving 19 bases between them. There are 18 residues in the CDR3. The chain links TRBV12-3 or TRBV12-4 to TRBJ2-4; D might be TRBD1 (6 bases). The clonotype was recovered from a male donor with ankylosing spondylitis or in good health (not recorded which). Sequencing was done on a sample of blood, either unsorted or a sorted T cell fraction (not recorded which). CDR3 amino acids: CASSFRQGPTLAKNIQYF. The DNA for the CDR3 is TGTGCCAGCAGTTTTAGGCAGGGGCCTACCTTGGCCAAAAACATTCAGTACTTC.